This is a list of T cell receptor beta chains from one sample in a study of cytotoxic CD8 clonotypes in ibrutinib-treated CLL. The method was immunoSEQ multiplex PCR; TCRdb's version includes in-frame clones alone and lacks a portion of them. The profile covers around 92,000 clones, with approximately 77% appearing a single time and around 25% taken by the ten largest. Source: PBMCs, taken after 24 months of ibrutinib treatment. Every receptor here comes from a human donor with chronic lymphocytic leukemia. The CDR3 runs from the conserved cysteine through the conserved F or W. D genes are given only for firm matches. Size is omitted from some rows. Given values are once, few, many or a class for expanded clones.

TRBV7-9	-	TRBJ1-2	-	TGTGCCAGCAGCCCATGGGGCGAGGACGGCTACACCTTC	CASSPWGEDGYTF
TRBV5-1	-	TRBJ2-3	-	TGCGCCAGCAGCTTGGCGAGGGGCAGCACAGATACGCAGTATTTT	CASSLARGSTDTQYF
TRBV28	-	TRBJ1-1	-	TGTGCCAGCAGACGAATCGGACGCGGCCGGGGAAGGACTGAAGCTTTCTTT	CASRRIGRGRGRTEAFF
TRBV7-9	few	TRBJ2-1	-	TGTGCCAGCAGCTTAGTGGACAGAAATGAGCAGTTCTTC	CASSLVDRNEQFF
TRBV2	-	TRBJ2-5	TRBD2	TGTGCCAGCAGCGCCTCGCGGGGGGGTCACGAGACCCAGTACTTC	CASSASRGGHETQYF
TRBV11-3	-	TRBJ2-3	TRBD2	TGTGCCAGCAGCCCCGGTAGCGGGAGGGAGACAGATACGCAGTATTTT	CASSPGSGRETDTQYF
TRBV21-1	few	TRBJ2-2	-	TGTGCCAGCAGCATCCCGGGACTAGCGGGAGTGGGAAACACCGGGGAGCTGTTTTTT	CASSIPGLAGVGNTGELFF
TRBV10-3	once	TRBJ1-1	-	TGTGCCATCAGTGATAGTGGGAGCAAAGCTTTCTTT	CAISDSGSKAFF
TRBV7-9	-	TRBJ1-1	TRBD1	TGTGCCAGCAGCTTAAGCAGGGGGGCCACTGAAGCTTTCTTT	CASSLSRGATEAFF
TRBV10-3	-	TRBJ1-2	-	TGTGCCATCAGTGAGGGCGGGAATAACTATGGCTACACCTTC	CAISEGGNNYGYTF
TRBV28	-	TRBJ2-3	-	TGTGCCAGCTCGGAGAGAGGAGGGCCAGATACGCAGTATTTT	CASSERGGPDTQYF
TRBV11-2	-	TRBJ2-1	TRBD2	TGTGCCAGCAGCTTTGACAGCGGGAGGGCCAGTGAGCAGTTCTTC	CASSFDSGRASEQFF
TRBV5-4	-	TRBJ2-3	TRBD2	TGTGCCAGCAGCTTGCGCACTAGCGGGAGGACAGATACGCAGTATTTT	CASSLRTSGRTDTQYF
TRBV27	-	TRBJ2-2	TRBD1	TGTGCCAGCAGCCGATGGACAGGGACGAACACCGGGGAGCTGTTTTTT	CASSRWTGTNTGELFF
TRBV7-3	once	TRBJ2-1	TRBD2	TGTGCCAGCAGCCTACAGGGTAGCGGGAGAAATGAGCAGTTCTTC	CASSLQGSGRNEQFF
TRBV5-1	-	TRBJ1-5	-	TGCGCCAGCAGCCCCGGGAGCAATCAGCCCCAGCATTTT	CASSPGSNQPQHF
TRBV2	few	TRBJ2-7	-	TGTGCCAGCACCCGTTCACAGGAGACCTCCTACGAGCAGTACTTC	CASTRSQETSYEQYF
TRBV28	-	TRBJ1-6	-	TGTGCCAGCAGTGATTTTAAAGGGCCCCTCCACTTT	CASSDFKGPLHF
TRBV9	-	TRBJ2-2	TRBD2	TGTGCCAGCAGCGGCCAACTAGCGCGGGATACCGGGGAGCTGTTTTTT	CASSGQLARDTGELFF
TRBV2	-	TRBJ1-5	-	TGTGCCAGCAGTGAACTCGGAGGGAATAGCAATCAGCCCCAGCATTTT	CASSELGGNSNQPQHF
TRBV28	-	TRBJ1-5	-	TGTGCCAGCAGCCCTTCGGCAGGGTTCGGCAATCAGCCCCAGCATTTT	CASSPSAGFGNQPQHF
TRBV27	-	TRBJ2-1	TRBD2	TGTGCCAGCGGGGGGGGAGGCCGCTACAATGAGCAGTTCTTC	CASGGGGRYNEQFF
TRBV5-6	-	TRBJ1-1	-	TGTGCCAGCAGCTTGGGTGCAGGGGTGGACACTGAAGCTTTCTTT	CASSLGAGVDTEAFF
TRBV4-1	-	TRBJ2-3	-	TGCGCCAGCAGCCACTTTTACCCTAGCACAGATACGCAGTATTTT	CASSHFYPSTDTQYF
TRBV9	-	TRBJ2-3	TRBD2	TGTGCCAGCAGCGGTCGGGAGGGCCCAGATACGCAGTATTTT	CASSGREGPDTQYF
TRBV2	-	TRBJ2-7	-	TGTGCCAGCAGAACCCAGGGGCTCGAGCAGTACTTC	CASRTQGLEQYF
TRBV28	-	TRBJ2-7	-	TGTGCCAGCTTTCAGGGGGGCGCGGGAGGAGGTGCGGAGCAGTACTTC	CASFQGGAGGGAEQYF
TRBV27	-	TRBJ2-3	-	TGTGCCAGCAGCTCCCGCCGGAGGGATACGCAGTATTTT	CASSSRRRDTQYF
TRBV6-6	-	TRBJ2-5	-	TGTGCCAGCATGGTCGGATGGGAGACCCAGTACTTC	CASMVGWETQYF
TRBV18	-	TRBJ2-1	TRBD2	TGTGCCAGCTCACCAGTGGGTTATAGCGGGATCTACAATGAGCAGTTCTTC	CASSPVGYSGIYNEQFF
TRBV27	-	TRBJ2-5	-	TGTGCCAGCAGTCCAGAAGGGGTTCGGGAGACCCAGTACTTC	CASSPEGVRETQYF
TRBV28	-	TRBJ1-2	TRBD1	TGTGCCAGCAGTTCCCCGGGACAGGGTCCCCTAGACTATGGCTACACCTTC	CASSSPGQGPLDYGYTF
TRBV4-2	-	TRBJ2-5	-	TGTGCCAGCAGCCAGGTGATAGGAGAGACCCAGTACTTC	CASSQVIGETQYF
TRBV28	-	TRBJ2-7	-	TGTGCCAGCACCAGGGGCCGTGAAGACGAGCAGTACTTC	CASTRGREDEQYF
TRBV6-1	-	TRBJ1-2	-	TGTGCCAGCAGTGAAGAGCCCTTGTCATTATTTAATGGCTACACCTTC	CASSEEPLSLFNGYTF
TRBV5-5	-	TRBJ1-1	TRBD1	TGTGCCAGCAGCTTGGGACAGGGAGGGAACACTGAAGCTTTCTTT	CASSLGQGGNTEAFF
TRBV9	-	TRBJ2-1	-	TGTGCCAGCAGCAAACAGGGAAATGGTTACAATGAGCAGTTCTTC	CASSKQGNGYNEQFF
TRBV5-1	-	TRBJ2-3	TRBD1	TGCGCCAGCAGCTTGGTGACAGGGGAAGATACGCAGTATTTT	CASSLVTGEDTQYF
TRBV30	-	TRBJ1-1	-	TGTGCCTGGAGTGGACGACAGGCTCGGAACACTGAAGCTTTCTTT	CAWSGRQARNTEAFF
TRBV27	-	TRBJ1-4	-	TGTGCCAGCAGTTTAATATGGGGCGTTAATGAAAAACTGTTTTTT	CASSLIWGVNEKLFF
TRBV10-1	-	TRBJ2-5	-	TGCGCCAGCAGTGAGTCTGGTGGTCAAGAGACCCAGTACTTC	CASSESGGQETQYF
TRBV6-1	-	TRBJ1-2	-	TGTGCCAGCAGTCCACCACGGGGGGCCTCCTTC	CASSPPRGASF
TRBV27	-	TRBJ2-2	-	TGTGCCAGCAGTCCCCAGGGGCCCGGGGAGCTGTTTTTT	CASSPQGPGELFF
TRBV6-1	few	TRBJ1-1	-	TGTGCCACCTGCCAAGACAGTCACACTGAAGCTTTCTTT	CATCQDSHTEAFF
TRBV7-2	-	TRBJ2-5	TRBD1	TGTGCCAGCACTCTAACAGGGGATGGGTACCAAGAGACCCAGTACTTC	CASTLTGDGYQETQYF
TRBV25-1	-	TRBJ1-2	TRBD1	TGTGCCAGCAGTGAAGAGTCACAGGGGAGGGACTATGGCTACACCTTC	CASSEESQGRDYGYTF
TRBV7-2	-	TRBJ2-7	-	TGTGCCAGCAGCACAGACATTGCCCGTGGGGGGTCCTACGAGCAGTACTTC	CASSTDIARGGSYEQYF
TRBV29-1	medium-sized	TRBJ1-1	-	TGCAGCGTTGGGTTTCTTATACACCAAAGCGGCGAGCGGACTGAAGCTTTCTTT	CSVGFLIHQSGERTEAFF
TRBV18	-	TRBJ2-1	TRBD1	TGTGCCAGCTCCCCCATGGACAGGTACAATGAGCAGTTCTTC	CASSPMDRYNEQFF
TRBV15	-	TRBJ1-2	TRBD1	TGTGCCACCAGCAGGGACAGGAACTTCTATGGCTACACCTTC	CATSRDRNFYGYTF
TRBV15	-	TRBJ1-2	TRBD1	TGTGCCACCAGCAGGAACGGACAGGCCCCATACACCTTC	CATSRNGQAPYTF
TRBV20-1	-	TRBJ2-1	-	TGCAGCGCCCCACTGGGAGAGCAGTTCTTC	CSAPLGEQFF
TRBV13	large	TRBJ2-1	-	TGTGCCAGCACCCCAGGAGGGGGGGCGATAGAAGAGCAGTTCTTC	CASTPGGGAIEEQFF
TRBV18	-	TRBJ2-7	TRBD1	TGTGCCAGCTCACGAGGGACAGATTCCTACGAGCAGTACTTC	CASSRGTDSYEQYF
TRBV9	once	TRBJ2-1	TRBD2	TGTGCCAGCAGCGTGGGACTAGCGGGTCAAAATGAGCAGTTCTTC	CASSVGLAGQNEQFF
TRBV7-2	-	TRBJ2-3	TRBD2	TGTGCCAGCAGCTTAGCGAAGCGGGGAATCACAGATACGCAGTATTTT	CASSLAKRGITDTQYF
TRBV11-3	few	TRBJ1-1	-	TGTGCCAGCAGCCGGAGCGGGATGGACACTGAAGCTTTCTTT	CASSRSGMDTEAFF
TRBV7-2	once	TRBJ2-3	TRBD2	TGTGCCAGCAGCTTAATGCGGACTAGCGGGAGCCACTTT	CASSLMRTSGSHF
TRBV2	few	TRBJ2-1	TRBD2	TGTGCCAGCACCAGAGCGGGAGGAGAGCAGTTCTTC	CASTRAGGEQFF
TRBV11-2	-	TRBJ2-7	TRBD2	TGTGCCAGCAGCTTAGCCGAGACTAGCGTGGCCTACGAGCAGTACTTC	CASSLAETSVAYEQYF